The 8 T cell receptor beta chains listed next were all sequenced from one sample in a study of radiotherapy plus CTLA-4 blockade in lung cancer. TCRdb's copy holds only in-frame clones and misses some; the assay was immunoSEQ multiplex PCR. The sample has tens of thousands of clones, 85% to 90% seen once. The sample was peripheral blood, taken from a patient treated with radiotherapy plus ipilimumab. The receptors were gathered from a human donor with non-small cell lung cancer who had stable disease on radiotherapy plus ipilimumab.

The chain recombines TRBV28 with TRBJ2-5; 11 bases fit TRBD2. With 5 bases clipped from V and 10 bases from J, the junction kept 9 bases outside the gene matches. The CDR3 length is 14 residues. Germline V gives CDR1 MDHEN, CDR2 SYDVKM. Here the CDR3 DNA reads TGTGCCAGCAGTAGTAGGGGGACTAGCGGATTCCAGTACTTC. This codes for CASSSRGTSGFQYF. Full variable domain (rest looked up from reference TRBV28 and TRBJ2-5): DVKVTQSSRYLVKRTGEKVFLECVQDMDHENMFWYRQDPGLGLRLIYFSYDVKMKEKGDIPEGYSVSREKKERFSLILESASTNQTSMYLCASSSRGTSGFQYFGPGTRLLVL.

The gene calls are TRBV5-1 and TRBJ2-5; D gene ambiguous. The CDR3 is 12 residues long. Trimming took off 0 bases at V and 3 bases at J, with 3 bases between the two ends. Germline assignment: CDR1 SGHRS and CDR2 YFSETQ. The CDR3 DNA sequence: TGCGCCAGCAGCTTGGGGAAAGAGACCCAGTACTTC. It translates to CASSLGKETQYF. The variable domain in full, completed from reference TRBV5-1 and TRBJ2-5, reads KAGVTQTPRYLIKTRGQQVTLSCSPISGHRSVSWYQQTPGQGLQFLFEYFSETQRNKGNFPGRFSGRQFSNSRSEMNVSTLELGDSALYLCASSLGKETQYFGPGTRLLVL.

V usage is TRBV7-9 and J usage is TRBJ2-1; D is possibly TRBD1 (6 bases). The ends were cut back, 5 bases at V and 9 bases at J, with 23 bases in the middle. The CDR3 sequence is 16 residues long. Germline values: CDR1 SEHNR, CDR2 FQNEAQ (reference sequence). The CDR3 spells CASSDANRASKSEQFF. CDR3 nucleotide sequence: TGTGCCAGCAGCGACGCGAACAGGGCTAGTAAGAGTGAGCAGTTCTTC.

Here the CDR3 reads CASSSPLAGVSYEQYF. CDR3 nucleotide sequence: TGTGCCAGCAGTTCCCCCCTAGCGGGGGTCTCCTACGAGCAGTACTTC. The gene calls are TRBV6-6 and TRBJ2-7; TRBD2 matches at 10 bases. CDR1 is MNHNY and CDR2 is SVGAGI in the germline V gene (reference sequence). This CDR3 spans 16 amino acids. V lost 4 bases to trimming and J lost 0 bases; unmatched junction nucleotides: 6.

The chain recombines TRBV6-5 with TRBJ1-5; TRBD1 is a possible D gene (6 bases). Trimming left V 0 bases short and J 5 bases short, with 11 bases between. CDR1 MNHEY and CDR2 SVGAGI come from the germline V gene. This CDR3 region has 15 residues. Here the CDR3 reads CASSYSGGIDQPQHF. The CDR3 DNA sequence: TGTGCCAGCAGTTACTCCGGGGGCATCGATCAGCCCCAGCATTTT.

The gene calls are TRBV5-1 and TRBJ2-1; 14 bases fit TRBD2. The CDR3 is 16 amino acids. Germline CDR1 SGHRS, CDR2 YFSETQ. J was trimmed by 10 bases and V by 3 bases; bases with no gene match: 9. This chain's CDR3 is CASSSGTGLAGVEQFF. CDR3 DNA sequence: TGCGCCAGCAGCTCTGGGACGGGACTAGCGGGAGTGGAGCAGTTCTTC.

The chain employs TRBV5-1 and TRBJ2-2, with D possibly TRBD2 on 5 matching bases. CDR3 size: 17 residues. Germline values: CDR1 SGHRS, CDR2 YFSETQ. Trimming removed 2 bases from V and 0 bases from J, with 14 bases in between. In DNA, the CDR3 is TGCGCCAGCAGCTTTGGAGGAGGAGGCACGAACACCGGGGAGCTGTTTTTT. Its protein product is CASSFGGGGTNTGELFF.

The CDR3 bases are TGTGCCAGCAGTCACGGCCGGGACAGGGCGTACGAGCAGTACTTC. Amino acid sequence: CASSHGRDRAYEQYF. The chain carries TRBV6-5 and TRBJ2-7; the match to TRBD1 covers 9 bases. With V trimmed by 5 bases and J by 4 bases, 9 bases remained unmatched. Germline V CDR1 and CDR2: MNHEY, SVGAGI. The length of the CDR3 is 15 residues.